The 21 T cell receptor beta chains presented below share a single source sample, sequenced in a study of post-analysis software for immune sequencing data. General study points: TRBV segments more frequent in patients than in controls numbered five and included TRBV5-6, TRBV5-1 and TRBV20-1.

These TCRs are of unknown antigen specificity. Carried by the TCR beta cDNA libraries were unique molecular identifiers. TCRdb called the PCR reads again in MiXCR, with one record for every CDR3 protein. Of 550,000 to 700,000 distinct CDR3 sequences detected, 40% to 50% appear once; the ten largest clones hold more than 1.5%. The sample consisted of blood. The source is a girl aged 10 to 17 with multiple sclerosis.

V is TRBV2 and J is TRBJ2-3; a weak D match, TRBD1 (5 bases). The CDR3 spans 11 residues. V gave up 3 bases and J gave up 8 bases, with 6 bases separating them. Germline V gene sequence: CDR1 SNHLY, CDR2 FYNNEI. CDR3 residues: CASSDQGTQYF. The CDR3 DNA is TGTGCCAGCAGTGACCAGGGTACGCAGTATTTT.

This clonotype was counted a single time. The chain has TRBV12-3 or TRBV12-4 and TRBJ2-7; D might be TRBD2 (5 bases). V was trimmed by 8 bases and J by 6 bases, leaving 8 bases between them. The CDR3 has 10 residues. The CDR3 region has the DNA TGTGCCAGCGGGGAGCCCGAGCAGTACTTC. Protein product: CASGEPEQYF.

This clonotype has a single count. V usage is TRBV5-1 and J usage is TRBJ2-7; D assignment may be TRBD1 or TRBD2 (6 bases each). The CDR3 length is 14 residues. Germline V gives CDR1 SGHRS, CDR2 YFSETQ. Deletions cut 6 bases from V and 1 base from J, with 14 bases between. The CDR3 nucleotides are TGCGCCAGCACCCACACAGGGACTTCCTACGAGCAGTACTTC. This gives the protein CASTHTGTSYEQYF.

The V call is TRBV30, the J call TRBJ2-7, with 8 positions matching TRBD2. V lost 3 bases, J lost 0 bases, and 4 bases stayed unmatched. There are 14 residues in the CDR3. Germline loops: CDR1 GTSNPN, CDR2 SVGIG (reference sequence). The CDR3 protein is CAWSLGTSSYEQYF. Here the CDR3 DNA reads TGTGCCTGGAGCCTCGGGACTAGCTCCTACGAGCAGTACTTC.

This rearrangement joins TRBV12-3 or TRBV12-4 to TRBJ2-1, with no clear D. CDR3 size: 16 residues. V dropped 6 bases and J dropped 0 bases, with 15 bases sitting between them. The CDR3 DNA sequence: TGTGCCAGCAGCCCTGGCTTCAGGAGCTCCTACAATGAGCAGTTCTTC. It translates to CASSPGFRSSYNEQFF.

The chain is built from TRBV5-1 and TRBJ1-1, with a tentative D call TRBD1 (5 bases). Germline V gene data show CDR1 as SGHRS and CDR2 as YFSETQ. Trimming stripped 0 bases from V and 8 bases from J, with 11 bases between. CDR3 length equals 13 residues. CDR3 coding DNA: TGCGCCAGCAGCTTGGCCCCGGGACGGGAAGCTTTCTTT. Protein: CASSLAPGREAFF.

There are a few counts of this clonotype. CDR3 amino acids: CASSSGVASPHEQFF. As DNA, the CDR3 is TGTGCCAGCAGCTCCGGGGTGGCTAGCCCACATGAGCAGTTCTTC. This chain joins TRBV7-2 and TRBJ2-1, with TRBD2 as a possible D gene (5 bases). In germline, CDR1 is SGHTA, CDR2 FQGNSA. Trimming shortened V by 4 bases and J by 8 bases, and 18 bases separated the two germline ends. The CDR3 has 15 amino acids. Using reference TRBV7-2 and TRBJ2-1 for the parts outside the CDR3, the full variable domain is GAGVSQSPSNKVTEKGKDVELRCDPISGHTALYWYRQSLGQGLEFLIYFQGNSAPDKSGLPSDRFSAERTGGSVSTLTIQRTQQEDSAVYLCASSSGVASPHEQFFGPGTRLTVL.

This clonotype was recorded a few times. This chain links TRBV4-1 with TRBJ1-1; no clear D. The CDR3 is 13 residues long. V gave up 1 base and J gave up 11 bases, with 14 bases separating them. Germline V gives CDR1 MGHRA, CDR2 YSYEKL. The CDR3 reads CASSQVASMGAFF. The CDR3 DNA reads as TGCGCCAGCAGCCAAGTGGCCTCTATGGGTGCTTTCTTT.

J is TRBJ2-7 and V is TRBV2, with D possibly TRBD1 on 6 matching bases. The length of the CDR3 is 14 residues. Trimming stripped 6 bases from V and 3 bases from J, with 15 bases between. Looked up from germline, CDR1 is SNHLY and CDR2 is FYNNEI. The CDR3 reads CASRSGASNYEQYF. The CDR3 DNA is TGTGCCAGCAGGTCAGGGGCTAGTAACTACGAGCAGTACTTC.

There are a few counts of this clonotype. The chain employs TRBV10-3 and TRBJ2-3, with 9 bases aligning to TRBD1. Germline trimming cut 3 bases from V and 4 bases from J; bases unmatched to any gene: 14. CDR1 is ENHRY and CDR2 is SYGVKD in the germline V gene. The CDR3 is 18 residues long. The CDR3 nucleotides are TGTGCCATCAGTGACTACCGGGACAGGGTGTTAACGCCAGATACGCAGTATTTT. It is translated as CAISDYRDRVLTPDTQYF.

The DNA of the CDR3 is TGCAGCGCCCGAGCAGCGGGCAGGGCTTCAGCTGAAGCTTTCTTT. Translated: CSARAAGRASAEAFF. The rearrangement uses TRBV29-1 and TRBJ1-1; maybe TRBD1 (5 bases). The CDR3 sequence is 15 residues long. V gave up 7 bases and J gave up 6 bases, with 24 bases separating them. Germline V CDR1 and CDR2: SQVTM, ANQGSEA.

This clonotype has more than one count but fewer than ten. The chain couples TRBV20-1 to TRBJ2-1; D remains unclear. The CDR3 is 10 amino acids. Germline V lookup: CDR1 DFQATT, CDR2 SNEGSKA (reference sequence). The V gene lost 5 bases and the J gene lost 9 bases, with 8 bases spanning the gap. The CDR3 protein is CSAWYGEQFF. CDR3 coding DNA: TGCAGTGCTTGGTATGGTGAGCAGTTCTTC.

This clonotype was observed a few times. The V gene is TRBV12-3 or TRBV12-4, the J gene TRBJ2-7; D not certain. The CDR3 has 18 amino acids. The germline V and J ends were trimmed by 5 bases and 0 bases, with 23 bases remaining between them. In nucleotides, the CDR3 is TGTGCCAGCAGTATCCCCATAGGGCAGACCAAACCCTCCTACGAGCAGTACTTC. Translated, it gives CASSIPIGQTKPSYEQYF.

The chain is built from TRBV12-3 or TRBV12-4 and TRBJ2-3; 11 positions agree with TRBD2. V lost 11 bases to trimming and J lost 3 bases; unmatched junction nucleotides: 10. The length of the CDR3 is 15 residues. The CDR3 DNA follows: TGTGCCGCGGGGAGGGGACTAGCGGTTACAGATACGCAGTATTTT. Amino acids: CAAGRGLAVTDTQYF.

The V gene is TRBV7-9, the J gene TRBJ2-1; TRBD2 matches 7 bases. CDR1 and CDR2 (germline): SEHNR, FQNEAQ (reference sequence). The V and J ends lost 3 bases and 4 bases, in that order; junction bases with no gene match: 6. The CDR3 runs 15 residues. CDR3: CASSFLERGYNEQFF. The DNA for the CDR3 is TGTGCCAGCAGCTTCTTGGAGCGGGGTTACAATGAGCAGTTCTTC.

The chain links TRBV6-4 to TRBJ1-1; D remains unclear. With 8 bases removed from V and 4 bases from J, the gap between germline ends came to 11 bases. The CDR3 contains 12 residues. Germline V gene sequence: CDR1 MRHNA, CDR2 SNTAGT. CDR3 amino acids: CASLPGFTEAFF. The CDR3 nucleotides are TGTGCCAGCCTACCGGGGTTCACTGAAGCTTTCTTT.

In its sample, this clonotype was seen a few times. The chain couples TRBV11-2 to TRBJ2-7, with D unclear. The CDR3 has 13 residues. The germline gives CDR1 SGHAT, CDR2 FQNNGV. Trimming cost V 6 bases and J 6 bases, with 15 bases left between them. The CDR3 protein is CASRDLSFREQYF. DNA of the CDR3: TGTGCCAGCAGGGATTTAAGCTTTCGCGAGCAGTACTTC.

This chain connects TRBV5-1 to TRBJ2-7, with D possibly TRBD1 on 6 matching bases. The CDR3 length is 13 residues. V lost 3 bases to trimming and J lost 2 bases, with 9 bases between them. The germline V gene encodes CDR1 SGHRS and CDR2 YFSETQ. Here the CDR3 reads CASSWTETYEQYF. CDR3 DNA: TGCGCCAGCAGCTGGACAGAGACCTACGAGCAGTACTTC.

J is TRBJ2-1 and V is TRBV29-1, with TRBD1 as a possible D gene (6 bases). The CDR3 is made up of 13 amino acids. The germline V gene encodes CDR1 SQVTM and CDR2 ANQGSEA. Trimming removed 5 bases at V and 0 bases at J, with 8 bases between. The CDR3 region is CSVTGSSYNEQFF. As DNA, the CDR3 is TGCAGCGTTACAGGGAGCTCCTACAATGAGCAGTTCTTC.

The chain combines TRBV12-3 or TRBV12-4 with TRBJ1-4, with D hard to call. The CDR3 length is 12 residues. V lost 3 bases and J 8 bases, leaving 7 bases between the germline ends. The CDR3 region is CASSFNAEKLFF. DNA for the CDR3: TGTGCCAGCAGTTTTAACGCGGAAAAACTGTTTTTT.

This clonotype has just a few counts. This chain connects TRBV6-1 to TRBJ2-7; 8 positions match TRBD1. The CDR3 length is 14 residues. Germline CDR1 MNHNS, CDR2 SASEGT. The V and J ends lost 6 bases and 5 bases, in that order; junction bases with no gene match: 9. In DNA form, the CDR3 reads TGTGCCAGCAGCGCAAGGACAGGGCTCCACGAGCAGTACTTC. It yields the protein CASSARTGLHEQYF.